This T cell receptor (beta chain) originates from a study of regulatory T cells in long-lasting Graves disease. Findings and limits, study-wide: Newly diagnosed patients shared 966 public clonotypes; persistent patients shared some 2,600. TCR diversity was lower in persistent Graves' patients than in newly diagnosed ones.

For this clonotype: Its antigen is not known.

Time point given: newly diagnosed GD, antithyroid drugs for less than 3 months. PBMC-derived RNA was used for the TCR library. The TCR beta library used iRepertoire HTBI primers with Arm-PCR amplification of CDR3. A single record per CDR3 protein comes from TCRdb applying MiXCR to the multiplex PCR reads. The data contain hundreds of thousands of distinct CDR3 sequences, 16% of them singletons. A further study also used this sample, focusing on T cells in Graves' hyperthyroidism and ophthalmopathy.

The sequencing here drew on peripheral blood mononuclear cells (PBMCs), taken at new diagnosis, from a patient treated with antithyroid drugs. The receptor comes from a man aged 40-49 years with Graves disease.

The CDR3 DNA reads TGTGCCAGCAGCTCTTACGACAGGGAGAGAGGTGGCTACACCTTC. Residues: CASSSYDRERGGYTF. The chain carries TRBV7-8 and TRBJ1-2; 7 bases agree with TRBD1. Losses at the gene ends were 4 bases for V and 7 bases for J; bases not matched to a gene: 12. The CDR3 spans 15 residues. Germline-derived CDR1 and CDR2 are SGHVS and FQNEAQ. The entire variable domain, with the rest obtained from reference TRBV7-8 and TRBJ1-2, is as follows: GAGVSQSPRYKVAKRGQDVALRCDPISGHVSLFWYQQALGQGPEFLTYFQNEAQLDKSGLPSDRFFAERPEGSVSTLKIQRTQQEDSAVYLCASSSYDRERGGYTFGSGTRLTVV.